The sequence of this T cell receptor (beta chain) was determined in a study of OX40 agonist ivuxolimab in advanced cancers. General study findings and limits: Clonal expansion was seen in CD4+ and CD8+ blood T cells by week 6 at 0.1 to 3.0 mg/kg.

As regards this clone: The antigen is not known.

Assay: immunoSEQ multiplex PCR; the TCRdb copy retains only in-frame clones and omits some. The table includes more than 85,000 clones, around 90% detected once. The length of the CDR3 is 14 residues. V lost 4 bases and J lost 1, with 10 bases in between. Germline V lookup: CDR1 KGHSH, CDR2 LQKENI. The investigators sampled blood at baseline, at cycle 4 day 1, and at cycle 7 day 1. The chain employs TRBV18 and TRBJ1-1; D gene ambiguous. The sequence was obtained from an adult with an advanced solid tumor such as melanoma, head and neck, liver or kidney cancer. The sample was CD4+ or CD8+ T cells sorted from blood, taken in a trial of the OX40 agonist ivuxolimab. CDR3 DNA sequence: TGTGCCAGCTCACTGTGGGCCCCGAACACTGAAGCTTTCTTT. Its protein product is CASSLWAPNTEAFF.